Sequencing of this T cell receptor (beta chain) was carried out in a study of type 1 regulatory T cells. About the research overall: T-allo10 is a Tr1-enriched, alloantigen-specific CD4 T cell product made in vitro.

With respect to this clonotype: Its antigen remains unknown.

T-allo10 cells from the graft donor were described as anergic, host-alloantigen-specific, and alloantigen-specific suppressors. In TCRdb, the reads were re-called with MiXCR into one record per CDR3 protein. The data show roughly 68,000 distinct CDR3 sequences, about 69% seen once. After removal of 6 bases from V and 6 bases from J, the junction contained 8 bases not matched to a gene. CDR3 size: 13 residues. Germline assignment: CDR1 DFQATT and CDR2 SNEGSKA (reference sequence). The clonotype originates from a human donor in good health. The chain is built from TRBV20-1 and TRBJ2-7; 10 positions match TRBD2. Sample: cultured T cells, either the whole culture or a sorted T cell fraction (not recorded which). Subset given: Tr1-enriched cell product generated in vitro against host alloantigens. CDR3 nucleotide sequence: TGCAGTGCCCCGAGCGGGAGGGGGCGCGAGCAGTACTTC. Amino acids: CSAPSGRGREQYF.